This T cell receptor beta chain was found in a study of T cells in Graves' hyperthyroidism and ophthalmopathy. The CDR3 totals 16 residues. Unmatched junction bases numbered 7, after V lost 0 bases and J lost 2 bases. Germline V lookup: CDR1 SGHRS, CDR2 YFSETQ. Amplification targeted TCR beta CDR3 regions from RNA transcripts. First-round RT-PCR of the TCR CDR3 relied on the HTBI primer set. TCRdb re-analysed the multiplex PCR reads in MiXCR, keeping a single row per CDR3 protein. This table holds about 770,000 distinct CDR3 sequences, roughly a sixth found once. The study enrolled patients aged 18 to 65 with newly diagnosed hyperthyroidism of under 2 months' duration. In this sample, this clonotype turned up once.

The sequenced sample consisted of blood. The TCR sequence derives from a woman between 50 and 59 years old with Graves' hyperthyroidism that later progressed to Graves' ophthalmopathy. The V and J genes are TRBV5-1 and TRBJ2-5; 7 bases fit TRBD1. This CDR3 is CASSLGVGDRQETQYF. DNA of the CDR3: TGCGCCAGCAGCTTGGGAGTCGGGGACAGACAAGAGACCCAGTACTTC. The variable domain in full, completed from reference TRBV5-1 and TRBJ2-5, reads KAGVTQTPRYLIKTRGQQVTLSCSPISGHRSVSWYQQTPGQGLQFLFEYFSETQRNKGNFPGRFSGRQFSNSRSEMNVSTLELGDSALYLCASSLGVGDRQETQYFGPGTRLLVL.